These 17 T cell receptor beta chains came from one sample sequenced in a study of neurological immune-mediated disorders. TCRdb reprocessed the 5' RACE reads with MiXCR, giving one entry per CDR3 protein. This sample yields around 16,000 distinct CDR3 sequences, of which 20% to 25% are seen a single time; roughly 23% belongs to the top ten. The sequencing sample was made of PBMCs. The receptors here all came from a man aged 50 to 60 in good health.

This clonotype was counted ten times or more. The V and J genes are TRBV7-9 and TRBJ2-4; D possibly matches TRBD1 or TRBD2 (5 bases each). CDR1 and CDR2 from the germline V gene are SEHNR and FQNEAQ (reference sequence). The V end lost 4 bases, the J end lost 6 bases, and 13 bases lay between the germline ends. The CDR3 is 14 residues long. The CDR3 nucleotides read TGTGCCAGCAGCTGGGAGTCAGGGCCAAACATTCAGTACTTC. Translated, it gives CASSWESGPNIQYF.

This clonotype was counted many times. The CDR3 coding sequence is TGCAGTGCTAGAGATACGGCGCCATCCGGTGAGGAGCAGTACTTC. It specifies CSARDTAPSGEEQYF. V usage is TRBV20-1 and J usage is TRBJ2-7; unclear D gene. V lost 0 bases to trimming and J lost 7 bases, with 19 bases between them. The germline gives CDR1 DFQATT, CDR2 SNEGSKA (reference sequence). This CDR3 spans 15 amino acids.

This clonotype was detected many times. This chain links TRBV18 with TRBJ2-1; no clear D gene. The CDR3 is 13 amino acids. The V and J ends lost 3 bases and 10 bases respectively, with 13 bases between them. Germline CDR1 is KGHSH and CDR2 is LQKENI. The CDR3: CASSPGRQWEQFF. The DNA for the CDR3 is TGTGCCAGCTCACCGGGCCGCCAGTGGGAGCAGTTCTTC.

Only a few counts were recorded for this clonotype. The chain is built from TRBV9 and TRBJ2-7; 10 bases agree with TRBD2. There are 16 residues in the CDR3. V shed 2 bases and J 0 bases; nucleotides not matched to a gene: 5. From germline, CDR1 is SGDLS and CDR2 YYNGEE. CDR3 protein: CASSVGLAASSYEQYF. The CDR3, as DNA: TGTGCCAGCAGCGTCGGACTAGCGGCAAGCTCCTACGAGCAGTACTTC.

J is TRBJ1-6 and V is TRBV7-2; 7 nucleotides line up with TRBD1. Trimming removed 5 bases from V and 6 bases from J; junction bases left unmatched: 4. The CDR3 length is 14 residues. CDR1 is SGHTA and CDR2 is FQGNSA in the germline V gene. The CDR3 protein is CASSPTGSNSPLHF. Here the CDR3 DNA reads TGTGCCAGCAGCCCGACAGGGAGTAATTCACCCCTCCACTTT.

At least ten counts were recorded for this clonotype. This chain connects TRBV20-1 to TRBJ2-1; D uncertain. This CDR3 comprises 14 residues. CDR1 is DFQATT and CDR2 is SNEGSKA in the germline V gene (reference sequence). Trimming removed 6 bases at V and 0 bases at J, with 12 bases between. CDR3 DNA: TGCAGTGCCATGACTCGCCTCTCCTACAATGAGCAGTTCTTC. It yields the protein CSAMTRLSYNEQFF.

This clonotype was observed many times. CDR3 DNA sequence: TGTGCCAGCAGCGGAGGACTTGGGGAGCTGTTTTTT. Residues: CASSGGLGELFF. This sequence joins TRBV5-6 and TRBJ2-2, with a weak D call TRBD2 (5 bases). Trimming shortened V by 4 bases and J by 8 bases, and 9 bases separated the two germline ends. The CDR3 totals 12 residues. CDR1 is SGHDT, CDR2 YYEEEE, per germline. Supplemented by reference TRBV5-6 and TRBJ2-2, the full variable domain reads DAGVTQSPTHLIKTRGQQVTLRCSPKSGHDTVSWYQQALGQGPQFIFQYYEEEERQRGNFPDRFSGHQFPNYSSELNVNALLLGDSALYLCASSGGLGELFFGEGSRLTVL.

The chain combines TRBV20-1 with TRBJ1-1; D is ambiguous. Trimming pared 5 bases from V and 11 bases from J, leaving 15 bases between. This CDR3 is 11 amino acids long. Germline V CDR1 and CDR2: DFQATT, SNEGSKA (reference sequence). The CDR3 loop reads CSAPGPAGAFF. DNA of the CDR3: TGCAGTGCTCCGGGCCCGGCTGGGGCTTTCTTT.

This clonotype has only a few counts. This rearrangement joins TRBV5-6 to TRBJ2-7; 9 bases match TRBD1. This CDR3 has 17 residues. V shed 3 bases, J shed 1 base, and the junction held 11 bases outside the gene matches. Germline CDR1 reads SGHDT; CDR2 reads YYEEEE. Written as DNA, the CDR3 is TGTGCCAGCAGCTCCCGACCTGGGACAGGGCTATCCTACGAGCAGTACTTC. This codes for CASSSRPGTGLSYEQYF.

The table lists this clonotype with a few counts. The chain couples TRBV20-1 to TRBJ2-7, with TRBD1 as a possible D gene (6 bases). Germline loops: CDR1 DFQATT, CDR2 SNEGSKA (reference sequence). The V end was cut by 2 bases, the J end by 1 base, with 18 bases between. There are 16 residues in the CDR3. The CDR3, as DNA: TGCAGTGCTAGAATCCAAAGGGGCAGGGGATCCTACGAGCAGTACTTC. It encodes CSARIQRGRGSYEQYF.

This clonotype showed up many times. The chain has TRBV27 and TRBJ1-5; 9 bases line up with TRBD1. Germline V gives CDR1 MNHEY, CDR2 SMNVEV (reference sequence). The length of the CDR3 is 14 residues. J lost 6 bases, V lost 5 bases, and 5 bases had no gene match. CDR3 region: CASSPGTGSQPQHF. The CDR3 DNA reads as TGTGCCAGCAGTCCCGGGACAGGGAGTCAGCCCCAGCATTTT.

In its sample, this clonotype was seen many times. The genes are TRBV20-1 and TRBJ2-2; 7 bases match TRBD2. From germline, CDR1 is DFQATT and CDR2 SNEGSKA (reference sequence). The CDR3 loop spans 17 amino acids. V was clipped by 5 bases and J by 4 bases; unmatched bases: 16. The CDR3 is CSALRPPWEGLTGELFF. CDR3 coding DNA: TGCAGTGCTTTACGACCCCCTTGGGAGGGCCTCACCGGGGAGCTGTTTTTT.

This clonotype is labeled medium-sized (0.01 to 0.1%). The gene calls are TRBV3-1 and TRBJ2-7; 11 bases map to TRBD2. J was trimmed by 4 bases and V by 5 bases; bases with no gene match: 4. The CDR3 length is 14 residues. Germline V gives CDR1 LGHDT, CDR2 YNNKEL (reference sequence). The CDR3 protein is CASSSTSGRYEQYF. In nucleotides, the CDR3 is TGTGCCAGCAGCAGCACTAGCGGGAGATACGAGCAGTACTTC.

By proportion, this clonotype is medium-sized. This sequence joins TRBV25-1 and TRBJ1-6; 9 bases fit TRBD1. CDR1 and CDR2 (germline): MGHDK, SYGVNS. Trimming at V came to 3 bases and at J to 10 bases, leaving 4 bases not matched to a gene. CDR3 size: 14 residues. The DNA for the CDR3 is TGTGCCAGCAGTGAGACAGGGGGGAGGTCACCCCTCCACTTT. Its protein product is CASSETGGRSPLHF.

At least ten counts were recorded for this clonotype. V is TRBV27 and J is TRBJ1-5; D is uncertain. The CDR3 length is 13 residues. The V gene's germline CDR1 is MNHEY and CDR2 SMNVEV (reference sequence). V lost 2 bases and J 7 bases, leaving 9 bases between the germline ends. The CDR3 bases are TGTGCCAGCAGTTTAACTTATCTGCAGCCCCAGCATTTT. This codes for CASSLTYLQPQHF.

CDR3 DNA sequence: TGCAGTGCTAGACCTATAGCGGGAGGCGCCCGGGAGCAGTTCTTC. This gives the protein CSARPIAGGAREQFF. The J gene is TRBJ2-1, the V gene TRBV20-1, with TRBD2 matching over 10 bases. This CDR3 is 15 amino acids long. Trimming removed 2 bases from V and 10 bases from J; junction bases left unmatched: 11. The V gene's germline CDR1 is DFQATT and CDR2 SNEGSKA (reference sequence).

Ten or more counts support this clonotype. V usage is TRBV20-1 and J usage is TRBJ2-2; D gene ambiguous. This CDR3 region has 13 residues. The V end was cut by 3 bases, the J end by 6 bases, with 11 bases between. CDR1 and CDR2 from the germline V gene are DFQATT and SNEGSKA (reference sequence). CDR3 sequence: CSASNSLPGELFF. The DNA of the CDR3 is TGCAGTGCTAGTAACAGTCTTCCCGGGGAGCTGTTTTTT.